Shown below are 27 T cell receptor beta chains from a single sample sequenced in a study of T cells in Graves' hyperthyroidism and ophthalmopathy. What was amplified from RNA transcripts were TCR beta CDR3 regions. HTBI primers drove first-round RT-PCR of the TCR CDR3. MiXCR, run by TCRdb on the multiplex PCR reads, gives a single entry per CDR3 protein. This sample has roughly 600,000 distinct CDR3 sequences, with around 13% found just once. Specimen: blood. These receptors originate from a woman in her 50s with Graves' ophthalmopathy.

V and J are TRBV13 and TRBJ2-1; perhaps TRBD2 as D (5 bases). The V end lost 4 bases, the J end lost 6 bases, and 13 bases lay between the germline ends. The CDR3 is 14 amino acids. CDR1 is PRHDT, CDR2 FYEKMQ, per germline (reference sequence). This CDR3 reads CASSSLGLFNEQFF. Written as DNA, the CDR3 is TGTGCCAGCAGCTCACTAGGTCTTTTCAATGAGCAGTTCTTC.

The chain combines TRBV6-1 with TRBJ1-4; TRBD1 agrees at 9 bases. The CDR3 totals 16 residues. The junction had 12 bases not matched to a gene; V was cut back by 10 bases and J by 3 bases. CDR1 is MNHNS and CDR2 is SASEGT in the germline V gene. Here the CDR3 DNA reads TGTGCCACTAGCCGGGACAGGGTCCTCGCTAATGAAAAACTGTTTTTT. Translation: CATSRDRVLANEKLFF.

The sample holds a few counts of this clonotype. This chain connects TRBV7-3 to TRBJ2-1, with a tentative D call TRBD2 (5 bases). Germline loops: CDR1 SGHTA, CDR2 FQGTGA. CDR3 size: 16 residues. Trimming shortened V by 1 base and J by 0 bases, and 10 bases separated the two germline ends. This chain's CDR3 is CASSLKRAVSYNEQFF. The DNA for the CDR3 is TGTGCCAGCAGCTTAAAGAGGGCTGTCTCCTACAATGAGCAGTTCTTC.

This chain joins TRBV6-1 and TRBJ2-3, with TRBD2 matching over 7 bases. The CDR3 has 15 amino acids. The germline CDR1 and CDR2 sequences are MNHNS and SASEGT. The V segment lost 3 bases and the J segment 4 bases; nucleotides outside the gene matches: 7. CDR3 loop: CASSDLAGEPDTQYF. CDR3 DNA sequence: TGTGCCAGCAGTGATCTTGCGGGAGAGCCAGATACGCAGTATTTT.

This clonotype was picked up one time. This sequence may be a read error, since a much larger clone differs from it by one base. V and J are TRBV27 and TRBJ1-2; the match to TRBD1 covers 10 bases. The length of the CDR3 is 15 residues. CDR1 MNHEY and CDR2 SMNVEV come from the germline V gene (reference sequence). V gave up 5 bases and J gave up 2 bases; unmatched junction bases: 5. CDR3 DNA sequence: TGTGCCAGCAGTGACCGACAGGGGGCAAACTATGGCTACACCTTC. Its translation is CASSDRQGANYGYTF.

This clonotype was found many times. The rearrangement links TRBV20-1 to TRBJ1-2; 7 positions agree with TRBD1. Germline V CDR1 and CDR2: DFQATT, SNEGSKA (reference sequence). Trimming took 5 bases from V and 6 from J; bases not matched to a gene: 9. The CDR3 extends over 13 amino acids. The CDR3 protein is CSAEVRGGDGYTF. The DNA of the CDR3 is TGCAGTGCTGAGGTCAGAGGGGGCGATGGCTACACCTTC.

This clonotype was counted many times. This chain uses TRBV20-1 with TRBJ2-7, with 9 bases identical to TRBD2. With V trimmed by 0 bases and J by 1 base, 7 bases remained unmatched. This CDR3 is 16 amino acids long. CDR1 DFQATT and CDR2 SNEGSKA come from the germline V gene (reference sequence). The CDR3 reads CSARDDSGRLSYEQYF. The CDR3 nucleotides read TGCAGTGCTAGAGATGATAGCGGGAGACTGTCCTACGAGCAGTACTTC.

In this sample, this clonotype turned up many times. This rearrangement joins TRBV24-1 to TRBJ2-1; the match to TRBD2 covers 13 bases. J gave up 9 bases and V 4 bases, and 8 bases lay outside the gene matches. Germline loops: CDR1 KGHDR, CDR2 SFDVKD. This CDR3 comprises 16 residues. DNA for the CDR3: TGTGCCACCAGTGACACGACTAGCGGGAGGTTCAGTGAGCAGTTCTTC. Protein product: CATSDTTSGRFSEQFF.

This clonotype was counted between two and nine times. J is TRBJ1-6 and V is TRBV7-2, with D possibly TRBD1 on 5 matching bases. The CDR3 covers 17 residues. CDR1 and CDR2 (germline): SGHTA, FQGNSA. The ends were cut back, 1 base at V and 7 bases at J, with 17 bases in the middle. The CDR3 sequence: CASSLVSLGLSNSPLHF. The CDR3 DNA reads TGTGCCAGCAGCTTAGTTTCGTTGGGACTGTCAAATTCACCCCTCCACTTT.

This clonotype has a count of ten or more. The chain combines TRBV30 with TRBJ2-7; 10 nucleotides line up with TRBD2. The germline V gene has CDR1 GTSNPN and CDR2 SVGIG (reference sequence). Trimming took 2 bases from V and 0 from J; bases not matched to a gene: 13. This CDR3 region has 18 residues. The CDR3 here is CAWSSGTSVTLSSYEQYF. The CDR3 bases are TGTGCCTGGAGTTCCGGGACTAGCGTCACCCTGAGCTCCTACGAGCAGTACTTC.

The CDR3 spells CSAQQGAGSYEQYF. Here the CDR3 DNA reads TGCAGTGCTCAACAGGGGGCTGGTTCCTACGAGCAGTACTTC. The chain links TRBV20-1 to TRBJ2-7; 9 bases line up with TRBD1. The J segment lost 1 base and the V segment lost 5 bases, leaving 6 bases of the junction unmatched. The CDR3 length is 14 residues. Germline values: CDR1 DFQATT, CDR2 SNEGSKA (reference sequence).

This clonotype was seen repeatedly, ten times or more. The V and J genes are TRBV24-1 and TRBJ2-3; D is possibly TRBD2 (5 bases). V was shortened by 4 bases and J by 1 base, with 14 bases between the two germline ends. Looked up from germline, CDR1 is KGHDR and CDR2 is SFDVKD. There are 16 residues in the CDR3. The chain's CDR3 is CATSEVGVSGTDTQYF. The CDR3 DNA sequence: TGTGCCACCAGTGAAGTGGGAGTGTCGGGCACAGATACGCAGTATTTT.

The rearrangement links TRBV5-1 to TRBJ2-3; maybe TRBD2 (6 bases). CDR3 size: 14 residues. Germline V gene data show CDR1 as SGHRS and CDR2 as YFSETQ. V lost 7 bases and J 0 bases, leaving 12 bases between the germline ends. CDR3 sequence reads: CASQLAASTDTQYF. DNA for the CDR3: TGCGCCAGCCAATTAGCGGCCAGCACAGATACGCAGTATTTT.

The sample holds many counts of this clonotype. The rearrangement links TRBV7-2 to TRBJ2-7; TRBD2 matches 7 bases. The trim removed 1 base at V and 5 bases at J, leaving 5 bases unmatched. Germline V gene sequence: CDR1 SGHTA, CDR2 FQGNSA. The length of the CDR3 is 14 residues. The CDR3 DNA follows: TGTGCCAGCAGCTTAGGAATCCTAGCGGACGAGCAGTACTTC. Translating it yields CASSLGILADEQYF.

This clonotype was detected ten times or more. This sequence joins TRBV20-1 and TRBJ2-7, with no clear D. The CDR3 consists of 12 residues. The germline CDR1 and CDR2 sequences are DFQATT and SNEGSKA (reference sequence). V was cut by 3 bases and J by 1 base, with 7 bases left in between. CDR3 in DNA: TGCAGTGCTAGTATGGATTCCTACGAGCAGTACTTC. It translates to CSASMDSYEQYF.

A few counts support this clonotype. The chain couples TRBV20-1 to TRBJ1-2; maybe TRBD1 (5 bases). The CDR3 is 14 amino acids. Germline CDR1 is DFQATT and CDR2 is SNEGSKA (reference sequence). Trimming cost V 4 bases and J 3 bases, with 15 bases left between them. CDR3 nucleotide sequence: TGCAGTGCTACTGGGGCAGGGCCCCACTATGGCTACACCTTC. As protein: CSATGAGPHYGYTF.

This clonotype was picked up a small number of times. V usage is TRBV5-1 and J usage is TRBJ1-2; a weak D match, TRBD1 (6 bases). The V gene lost 0 bases and the J gene lost 3 bases, with 12 bases spanning the gap. CDR3 length: 15 residues. The germline V gene encodes CDR1 SGHRS and CDR2 YFSETQ. CDR3: CASSLARGMDYGYTF. Written as DNA, the CDR3 is TGCGCCAGCAGCTTGGCCAGGGGCATGGACTATGGCTACACCTTC.

This clonotype showed up many times. This sequence joins TRBV7-9 and TRBJ2-1, with a possible D match to TRBD2 (5 bases). The CDR3 has 13 amino acids. Germline V gene data show CDR1 as SEHNR and CDR2 as FQNEAQ (reference sequence). V gave up 6 bases and J gave up 5 bases, with 11 bases separating them. The CDR3 sequence is CASRQLVDNEQFF. CDR3 DNA sequence: TGTGCCAGCAGGCAACTAGTGGACAATGAGCAGTTCTTC. Drawing the rest from reference TRBV7-9 and TRBJ2-1, the complete variable domain is DTGVSQNPRHKITKRGQNVTFRCDPISEHNRLYWYRQTLGQGPEFLTYFQNEAQLEKSRLLSDRFSAERPKGSFSTLEIQRTEQGDSAMYLCASRQLVDNEQFFGPGTRLTVL.

The chain couples TRBV19 to TRBJ2-1; D is undetermined. CDR3 size: 13 residues. Between the trimmed V and J ends, which lost 3 bases and 8 bases, there was a span of 11 bases. From germline, CDR1 is LNHDA and CDR2 SQIVND (reference sequence). The CDR3, as DNA: TGTGCCAGTAGTATTTTTGTAGTGGATGAGCAGTTCTTC. Residues: CASSIFVVDEQFF.

This clonotype was observed many times. V and J are TRBV12-3 or TRBV12-4 and TRBJ2-5; possibly TRBD2 for D (6 bases). CDR3 length: 15 residues. V was clipped by 1 base and J by 5 bases, with 14 bases between them. CDR3 DNA: TGTGCCAGCAGTTTAGTCCCGGGAGTGAGGGAGACCCAGTACTTC. Translation: CASSLVPGVRETQYF.

The rearrangement joins TRBV4-1 to TRBJ2-7; 7 bases map to TRBD2. CDR1 and CDR2 (germline): MGHRA, YSYEKL. The CDR3 extends over 18 amino acids. The junction had 15 bases not matched to a gene; V was cut back by 4 bases and J by 0 bases. The DNA for the CDR3 is TGCGCCAGCAGCCCCATATGGGAGGGAGGCACATTCTCCTACGAGCAGTACTTC. The encoded protein is CASSPIWEGGTFSYEQYF.

This clonotype was counted a few times. V is TRBV4-3 and J is TRBJ2-3; perhaps TRBD2 as D (6 bases). The V gene's germline CDR1 is LGHNA and CDR2 YSLEER. This CDR3 comprises 16 residues. Deletions cut 3 bases from V and 5 bases from J, with 18 bases between. This CDR3 reads CASSQSLGGAGDTQYF. CDR3 DNA: TGCGCCAGCAGCCAGTCCCTTGGAGGGGCGGGAGATACGCAGTATTTT.

The sample holds a few counts of this clonotype. The chain recombines TRBV19 with TRBJ2-7; maybe TRBD2 (5 bases). The CDR3 sequence is 15 residues long. From germline, CDR1 is LNHDA and CDR2 SQIVND (reference sequence). The ends were cut back, 3 bases at V and 2 bases at J, with 14 bases in the middle. In DNA form, the CDR3 reads TGTGCCAGTAGTATGGGAAGGGAGAGGACCTACGAGCAGTACTTC. Its translation is CASSMGRERTYEQYF.

Many counts were recorded for this clonotype. As DNA, the CDR3 is TGCGCCAGCAGCTTCGATAGCGCCAATGAGCAGTTCTTC. It yields the protein CASSFDSANEQFF. The chain carries TRBV5-1 and TRBJ2-1; maybe TRBD2 (5 bases). V gave up 2 bases and J gave up 6 bases, with 9 bases separating them. CDR1 is SGHRS and CDR2 is YFSETQ in the germline V gene. There are 13 residues in the CDR3.

The V and J genes are TRBV19 and TRBJ1-1; tentative D call: TRBD1 (5 bases). Germline V gene sequence: CDR1 LNHDA, CDR2 SQIVND (reference sequence). Between the trimmed V and J ends, which lost 3 bases and 1 base, there was a span of 9 bases. This CDR3 has 14 residues. The CDR3 region is CASSIGASNTEAFF. CDR3 nucleotides: TGTGCCAGTAGTATTGGGGCCTCGAACACTGAAGCTTTCTTT.

This clonotype turned up a few times. CDR3 sequence (DNA): TGTGCCAGCAGCCAACTGACAGGGAAGAGTCAGCCCCAGCATTTT. Translated, it gives CASSQLTGKSQPQHF. The rearrangement joins TRBV3-2 to TRBJ1-5; the tabulated D call, TRBD1, remains unverified against the DNA. TRBV3-2 is listed as a pseudogene. This CDR3 is built from 15 residues.

This clonotype was recorded many times. V is TRBV7-9 and J is TRBJ2-1; TRBD2 agrees at 14 bases. J was trimmed by 8 bases and V by 5 bases; bases with no gene match: 11. CDR1 and CDR2 (germline): SEHNR, FQNEAQ (reference sequence). The CDR3 is 17 amino acids. CDR3: CASSPTSGRAAHDEQFF. The CDR3 nucleotides are TGTGCCAGCAGCCCGACTAGCGGGAGGGCCGCTCACGATGAGCAGTTCTTC.